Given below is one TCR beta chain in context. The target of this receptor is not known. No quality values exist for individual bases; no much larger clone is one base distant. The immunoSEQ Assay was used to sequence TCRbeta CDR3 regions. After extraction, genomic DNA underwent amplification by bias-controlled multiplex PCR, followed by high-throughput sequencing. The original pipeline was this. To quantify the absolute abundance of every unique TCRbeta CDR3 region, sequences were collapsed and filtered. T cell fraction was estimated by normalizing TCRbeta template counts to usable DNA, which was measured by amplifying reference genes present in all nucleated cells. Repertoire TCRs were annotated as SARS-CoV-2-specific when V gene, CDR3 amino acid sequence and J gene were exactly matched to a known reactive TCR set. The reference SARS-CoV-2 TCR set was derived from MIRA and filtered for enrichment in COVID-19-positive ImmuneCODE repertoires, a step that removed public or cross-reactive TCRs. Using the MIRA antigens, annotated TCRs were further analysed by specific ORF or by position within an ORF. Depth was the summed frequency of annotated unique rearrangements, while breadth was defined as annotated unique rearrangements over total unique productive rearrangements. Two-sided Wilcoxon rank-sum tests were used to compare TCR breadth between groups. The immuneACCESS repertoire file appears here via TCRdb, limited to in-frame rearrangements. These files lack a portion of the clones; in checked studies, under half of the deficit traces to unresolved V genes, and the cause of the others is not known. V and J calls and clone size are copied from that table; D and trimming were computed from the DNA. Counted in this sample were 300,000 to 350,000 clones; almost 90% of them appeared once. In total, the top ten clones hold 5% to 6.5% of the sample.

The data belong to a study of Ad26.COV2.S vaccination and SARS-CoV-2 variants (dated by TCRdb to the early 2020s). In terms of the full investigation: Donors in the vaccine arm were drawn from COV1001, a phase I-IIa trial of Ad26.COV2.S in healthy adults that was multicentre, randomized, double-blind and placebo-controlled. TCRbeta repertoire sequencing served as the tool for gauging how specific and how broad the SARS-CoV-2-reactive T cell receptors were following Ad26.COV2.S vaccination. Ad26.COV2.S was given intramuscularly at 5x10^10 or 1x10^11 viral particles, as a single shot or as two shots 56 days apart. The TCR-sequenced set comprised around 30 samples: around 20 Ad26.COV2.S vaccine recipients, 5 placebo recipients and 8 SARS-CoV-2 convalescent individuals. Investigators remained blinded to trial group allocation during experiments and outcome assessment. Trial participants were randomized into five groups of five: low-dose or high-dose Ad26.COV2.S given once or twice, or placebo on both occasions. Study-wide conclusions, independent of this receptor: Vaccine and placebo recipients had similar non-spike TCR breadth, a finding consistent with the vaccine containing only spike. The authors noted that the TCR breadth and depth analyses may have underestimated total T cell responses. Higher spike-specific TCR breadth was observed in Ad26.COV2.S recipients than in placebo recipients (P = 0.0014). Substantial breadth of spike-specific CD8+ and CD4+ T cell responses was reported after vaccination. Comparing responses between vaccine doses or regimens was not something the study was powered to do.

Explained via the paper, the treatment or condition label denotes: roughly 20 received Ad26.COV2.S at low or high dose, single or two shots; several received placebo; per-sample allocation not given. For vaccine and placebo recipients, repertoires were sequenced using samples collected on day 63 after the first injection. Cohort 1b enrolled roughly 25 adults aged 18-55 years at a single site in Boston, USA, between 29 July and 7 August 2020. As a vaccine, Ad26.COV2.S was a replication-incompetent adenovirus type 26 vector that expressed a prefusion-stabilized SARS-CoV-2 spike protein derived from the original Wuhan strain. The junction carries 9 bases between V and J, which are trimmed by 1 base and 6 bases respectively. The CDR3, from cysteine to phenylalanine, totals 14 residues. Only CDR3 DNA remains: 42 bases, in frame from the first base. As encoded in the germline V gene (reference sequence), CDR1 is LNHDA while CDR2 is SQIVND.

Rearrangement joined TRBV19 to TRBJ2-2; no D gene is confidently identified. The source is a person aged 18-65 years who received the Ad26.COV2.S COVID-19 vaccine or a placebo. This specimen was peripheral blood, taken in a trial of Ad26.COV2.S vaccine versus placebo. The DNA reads TGTGCCAGTAGTATAGCGTCCACTTCCGGGGAGCTGTTTTTT. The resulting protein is CASSIASTSGELFF. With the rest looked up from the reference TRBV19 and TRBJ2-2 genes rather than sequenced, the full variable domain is DGGITQSPKYLFRKEGQNVTLSCEQNLNHDAMYWYRQDPGQGLRLIYYSQIVNDFQKGDIAEGYSVSREKKESFPLTVTSAQKNPTAFYLCASSIASTSGELFFGEGSRLTVL.